These 26 T cell receptor beta chains were sequenced from one sample in a study of long-term antiretroviral therapy in people with HIV (dated 2022 in TCRdb). The immunoSEQ hsTCRB v3.0 assay was used at survey level resolution for TRB variable region sequencing. Entries here come from immuneACCESS through TCRdb and include only in-frame sequences with V and J called. Some clones fail to appear in such tables; in the studies checked, an unresolved V gene covers under half of the shortfall, and the cause of the remainder is unknown. This sample lists some 11,000 clones; over 75% were detected once. The ten largest clones add up to 18% of the sample. Source: unsorted PBMCs, taken 1.8 years after starting antiretroviral therapy. The receptors were sampled from a man aged 35-49 years with HIV.

The chain carries TRBV10-3 and TRBJ2-5; 9 bases are a match to TRBD1. V gave up 6 bases and J gave up 4 bases; unmatched junction bases: 6. The CDR3 is 14 residues long. Germline V gives CDR1 ENHRY, CDR2 SYGVKD. This chain's CDR3 is CAISGQGRGETQYF. DNA of the CDR3: TGTGCCATCAGCGGACAGGGGAGGGGAGAGACCCAGTACTTC.

This sequence joins TRBV7-2 and TRBJ2-1; the D is unclear. The germline V gene has CDR1 SGHTA and CDR2 FQGNSA. Trimming stripped 5 bases from V and 7 bases from J, with 9 bases between. The CDR3 covers 12 residues. In nucleotides, the CDR3 is TGTGCCAGCAGCCACCCTAAAAATGAGCAGTTCTTC. This codes for CASSHPKNEQFF.

The CDR3 coding sequence is TGTGCCAGTGCTCGGACAGGGTCGGACTATGGCTACACCTTC. Residues: CASARTGSDYGYTF. The chain links TRBV19 to TRBJ1-2; 8 bases line up with TRBD1. The CDR3 has 14 residues. V lost 8 bases, J lost 3 bases, and 8 bases stayed unmatched. Germline V gene lookup returns CDR1 LNHDA and CDR2 SQIVND (reference sequence).

V usage is TRBV28 and J usage is TRBJ1-2, with unresolved D. CDR3 size: 12 residues. Deletions cut 5 bases from V and 10 bases from J, with 14 bases between. CDR1 and CDR2 from the germline V gene are MDHEN and SYDVKM. The CDR3 reads CASSVDAVLYTF. In DNA, the CDR3 is TGTGCCAGCAGTGTGGACGCTGTCCTCTACACCTTC.

V usage is TRBV25-1 and J usage is TRBJ1-4, with TRBD1 matching over 8 bases. CDR3 size: 17 residues. Germline lookup yields CDR1 MGHDK and CDR2 SYGVNS. J gave up 3 bases and V 10 bases, and 16 bases lay outside the gene matches. The CDR3 is CATSGQGVYQANEKLFF. The CDR3 coding sequence is TGTGCCACTTCAGGACAGGGAGTGTATCAAGCTAATGAAAAACTGTTTTTT.

This clone was counted between two and nine times. The J gene is TRBJ2-7, the V gene TRBV5-1, with 11 bases that match TRBD2. Per germline, CDR1 SGHRS and CDR2 YFSETQ. Trimming cost V 4 bases and J 0 bases; bases outside gene matches: 12. The CDR3 spans 18 residues. The CDR3 coding sequence is TGCGCCAGCAGCCCGTTCGTCAGACTAGCGGGAAACTCCTACGAGCAGTACTTC. It encodes CASSPFVRLAGNSYEQYF.

The V call is TRBV29-1, the J call TRBJ1-3; D is unclear. CDR3 size: 12 residues. Germline CDR1 SQVTM, CDR2 ANQGSEA. The germline V and J ends were trimmed by 5 bases and 0 bases, with 5 bases remaining between them. This CDR3 reads CSVTSSGNTIYF. The CDR3 DNA reads as TGCAGCGTTACGAGCTCTGGAAACACCATATATTTT.

V is TRBV30 and J is TRBJ2-7; perhaps D is TRBD1 or TRBD2 (5 bases each). The CDR3 sequence is 14 residues long. Trimming removed 2 bases at V and 2 bases at J, with 13 bases between. Germline CDR1 is GTSNPN and CDR2 is SVGIG (reference sequence). In DNA, the CDR3 is TGTGCCTGGAGTCTCCGGGACGGGACCTACGAGCAGTACTTC. Protein sequence: CAWSLRDGTYEQYF.

This clone is a singleton in its sample. The chain recombines TRBV18 with TRBJ2-1; D is unresolved. V lost 2 bases to trimming and J lost 4 bases, with 12 bases between them. Germline-derived CDR1 and CDR2 are KGHSH and LQKENI. CDR3 size: 15 residues. The CDR3: CASSPGFDLYNEQFF. CDR3 DNA: TGTGCCAGCTCACCAGGATTCGATCTTTACAATGAGCAGTTCTTC. Supplemented by reference TRBV18 and TRBJ2-1, the full variable domain reads NAGVMQNPRHLVRRRGQEARLRCSPMKGHSHVYWYRQLPEEGLKFMVYLQKENIIDESGMPKERFSAEFPKEGPSILRIQQVVRGDSAAYFCASSPGFDLYNEQFFGPGTRLTVL.

The V call is TRBV10-1, the J call TRBJ2-5; D possibly uses TRBD1 or TRBD2 (5 bases each). This CDR3 contains 14 residues. Germline lookup yields CDR1 WNHNN and CDR2 SYGVQD (reference sequence). With 2 bases removed from V and 0 bases from J, the gap between germline ends came to 7 bases. The CDR3 loop reads CASSETGHQETQYF. CDR3 DNA sequence: TGCGCCAGCAGTGAGACGGGACACCAAGAGACCCAGTACTTC.

The J gene is TRBJ1-1, the V gene TRBV7-2, with TRBD1 matching over 7 bases. Trimming took 5 bases from V and 1 from J; bases not matched to a gene: 4. This CDR3 spans 14 amino acids. CDR1 and CDR2 (germline): SGHTA, FQGNSA. CDR3 bases: TGTGCCAGCAGCCCGGGACAGAGGAACACTGAAGCTTTCTTT. Translating it yields CASSPGQRNTEAFF.

This clone was observed a single time. The chain couples TRBV28 to TRBJ2-5; 7 bases align to TRBD1. Germline CDR1 and CDR2: MDHEN and SYDVKM. V gave up 5 bases and J gave up 1 base; unmatched junction bases: 4. The CDR3 spans 14 residues. The CDR3 DNA reads as TGTGCCAGCAGTCGACAGGGAGTCCAAGAGACCCAGTACTTC. Translated: CASSRQGVQETQYF.

V is TRBV27 and J is TRBJ1-5, with D possibly matching TRBD1 (6 bases). This CDR3 comprises 16 residues. V dropped 6 bases and J dropped 0 bases, with 15 bases sitting between them. From germline, CDR1 is MNHEY and CDR2 SMNVEV (reference sequence). DNA of the CDR3: TGTGCCAGCAGCAGGACAGCTACTTATAGCAATCAGCCCCAGCATTTT. This encodes CASSRTATYSNQPQHF.

The chain is built from TRBV7-8 and TRBJ2-1; D unclear. Germline CDR1 reads SGHVS; CDR2 reads FQNEAQ. The CDR3 covers 14 residues. V lost 3 bases to trimming and J lost 0 bases, with 6 bases between them. This CDR3 reads CASSLAGSYNEQFF. Written as DNA, the CDR3 is TGTGCCAGCAGCTTGGCTGGCTCCTACAATGAGCAGTTCTTC. The entire variable domain, with the rest obtained from reference TRBV7-8 and TRBJ2-1, is as follows: GAGVSQSPRYKVAKRGQDVALRCDPISGHVSLFWYQQALGQGPEFLTYFQNEAQLDKSGLPSDRFFAERPEGSVSTLKIQRTQQEDSAVYLCASSLAGSYNEQFFGPGTRLTVL.

The V gene is TRBV27, the J gene TRBJ2-1, with D tentatively TRBD1 or TRBD2 (5 bases each). The CDR3 spans 15 residues. Germline V CDR1 and CDR2: MNHEY, SMNVEV (reference sequence). Trimming stripped 3 bases from V and 4 bases from J, with 13 bases between. The DNA of the CDR3 is TGTGCCAGCAGTTTTCCGCAGGGACGATACAATGAGCAGTTCTTC. Protein: CASSFPQGRYNEQFF.

The CDR3 reads CASSLVAGKNEKLFF. CDR3 coding DNA: TGCGCCAGCAGCTTGGTGGCAGGGAAAAATGAAAAACTGTTTTTT. The V gene is TRBV5-1, the J gene TRBJ1-4; possibly TRBD1 for D (5 bases). Trimming left V 0 bases short and J 5 bases short, with 11 bases between. CDR1 and CDR2 (germline): SGHRS, YFSETQ. This CDR3 region has 15 residues. Together with reference TRBV5-1 and TRBJ1-4, the CDR3 gives the full variable domain: KAGVTQTPRYLIKTRGQQVTLSCSPISGHRSVSWYQQTPGQGLQFLFEYFSETQRNKGNFPGRFSGRQFSNSRSEMNVSTLELGDSALYLCASSLVAGKNEKLFFGSGTQLSVL.

The V and J genes are TRBV5-1 and TRBJ2-5, with TRBD2 as a possible D gene (5 bases). The CDR3 totals 14 residues. V lost 0 bases and J lost 2, with 8 bases in between. Germline lookup yields CDR1 SGHRS and CDR2 YFSETQ. The CDR3 DNA sequence: TGCGCCAGCAGCTTGGACGGGATACAAGAGACCCAGTACTTC. This sequence encodes CASSLDGIQETQYF.

The V call is TRBV30, the J call TRBJ2-1; TRBD1 or TRBD2 may be the D gene (5 bases each). There are 16 residues in the CDR3. The germline V gene encodes CDR1 GTSNPN and CDR2 SVGIG (reference sequence). Trimming took off 3 bases at V and 7 bases at J, with 22 bases between the two ends. The CDR3 here is CAWRLVGNRRRNEQFF. CDR3 nucleotides: TGTGCCTGGAGGTTAGTGGGAAACAGGAGGAGGAATGAGCAGTTCTTC.

This clone is medium-sized. V is TRBV14 and J is TRBJ2-7, with D possibly TRBD1 on 9 matching bases. The germline CDR1 and CDR2 sequences are SGHDN and FVKESK. Trimming took off 4 bases at V and 3 bases at J, with 40 bases between the two ends. This CDR3 is 23 amino acids long. The CDR3 loop is CASSPPISPPGQGRSGSFYEQYF. The CDR3 nucleotides read TGTGCCAGCAGCCCTCCCATTAGCCCCCCGGGACAGGGAAGGAGCGGGAGTTTCTACGAGCAGTACTTC.

This chain connects TRBV7-2 to TRBJ2-3; tentatively, D is TRBD1 or TRBD2 (5 bases each). Germline V gives CDR1 SGHTA, CDR2 FQGNSA. This CDR3 is 15 amino acids long. V lost 0 bases and J 3 bases, leaving 10 bases between the germline ends. The CDR3 DNA follows: TGTGCCAGCAGCTTAGCCGCAGGGAGAACAGATACGCAGTATTTT. It yields the protein CASSLAAGRTDTQYF.

This chain joins TRBV10-3 and TRBJ1-2; D unclear. This CDR3 spans 14 amino acids. The germline V gene has CDR1 ENHRY and CDR2 SYGVKD. V was cut by 2 bases and J by 3 bases, with 10 bases left in between. The chain's CDR3 is CAISESGSYYGYTF. In DNA form, the CDR3 reads TGTGCCATCAGTGAGAGCGGCAGCTACTATGGCTACACCTTC.

The V and J genes are TRBV5-1 and TRBJ1-1, with TRBD1 matching 7 bases. The CDR3 covers 14 residues. V gave up 3 bases and J gave up 5 bases; unmatched junction bases: 7. The germline CDR1 and CDR2 sequences are SGHRS and YFSETQ. CDR3: CASSSQGGVTEAFF. The CDR3 coding sequence is TGCGCCAGCAGCTCCCAGGGGGGGGTTACTGAAGCTTTCTTT.

The chain couples TRBV4-3 to TRBJ2-2; 7 nucleotides match TRBD2. The junction had 6 bases not matched to a gene; V was cut back by 0 bases and J by 2 bases. The germline gives CDR1 LGHNA, CDR2 YSLEER. There are 17 residues in the CDR3. The CDR3 here is CASSQDGGGVNTGELFF. The CDR3 bases are TGCGCCAGCAGCCAAGATGGCGGGGGAGTTAACACCGGGGAGCTGTTTTTT.

The V call is TRBV19, the J call TRBJ1-2; D gene ambiguous. Germline CDR1 and CDR2: LNHDA and SQIVND (reference sequence). This CDR3 has 13 residues. With 5 bases removed from V and 3 bases from J, the gap between germline ends came to 10 bases. CDR3: CASSLGGDYGYTF. As DNA, the CDR3 is TGTGCCAGTAGTCTAGGCGGAGACTATGGCTACACCTTC. Together with reference TRBV19 and TRBJ1-2, the CDR3 gives the full variable domain: DGGITQSPKYLFRKEGQNVTLSCEQNLNHDAMYWYRQDPGQGLRLIYYSQIVNDFQKGDIAEGYSVSREKKESFPLTVTSAQKNPTAFYLCASSLGGDYGYTFGSGTRLTVV.

Only one count was recorded for this clone. The rearrangement links TRBV5-4 to TRBJ2-1; no clear D. V lost 0 bases to trimming and J lost 10 bases, with 11 bases between them. The CDR3 loop spans 13 amino acids. Germline CDR1 SGHNT, CDR2 YYREEE (reference sequence). The CDR3: CASSLEEAFEQFF. The CDR3 coding sequence is TGTGCCAGCAGCTTGGAGGAAGCTTTCGAGCAGTTCTTC.

The rearrangement joins TRBV15 to TRBJ2-1, with 8 positions matching TRBD2. The CDR3 contains 16 residues. Germline V gene lookup returns CDR1 LNHNV and CDR2 YYDKDF (reference sequence). V dropped 5 bases and J dropped 3; count of bases not matched to a gene: 9. The CDR3 sequence: CATSSISSGYYNEQFF. The CDR3 DNA sequence: TGTGCCACCAGCTCCATTTCTAGCGGGTACTACAATGAGCAGTTCTTC.